The 26 T cell receptor beta chains presented below share a single source sample, sequenced in a study of CD8 T cells in ankylosing spondylitis. Study results and limitations: A motif in TCR beta, a set of eight highly homologous variants, appeared characteristic of ankylosing spondylitis blood.

What these receptors recognize is not known. Each CDR3 protein gets one entry after TCRdb re-called the 5' RACE reads with MiXCR. The sample holds about 440,000 distinct CDR3 sequences; 17% are singletons and the top ten take approximately 0.93%. Material: blood, either unsorted or a sorted T cell fraction (not recorded which). The receptors originated from a male donor with ankylosing spondylitis.

The chain employs TRBV28 and TRBJ2-3; 11 nucleotides align to TRBD1. The V and J ends lost 3 bases and 2 bases, in that order; junction bases with no gene match: 13. The CDR3 contains 19 residues. Germline V gives CDR1 MDHEN, CDR2 SYDVKM. CDR3 nucleotides: TGTGCCAGCAGTTTGAAGGGGCTCGGGGACAGGGGGTTCACAGATACGCAGTATTTT. Its translation is CASSLKGLGDRGFTDTQYF.

This rearrangement joins TRBV7-3 to TRBJ2-3; D could derive from TRBD1 or TRBD2 (5 bases each). Trimming cost V 5 bases and J 4 bases, with 10 bases left between them. Germline V lookup: CDR1 SGHTA, CDR2 FQGTGA. The CDR3 is 13 amino acids. The CDR3 sequence is CASSRMGADTQYF. CDR3 coding DNA: TGTGCCAGCAGCCGAATGGGGGCAGATACGCAGTATTTT.

The table lists this clonotype with a few counts. The J gene is TRBJ1-1, the V gene TRBV20-1; a possible D gene is TRBD1 (5 bases). The CDR3 is made up of 16 amino acids. CDR1 DFQATT and CDR2 SNEGSKA come from the germline V gene (reference sequence). The ends were cut back, 3 bases at V and 8 bases at J, with 25 bases in the middle. CDR3 sequence reads: CSASGDYIRGKDEAFF. CDR3 DNA: TGCAGTGCTAGCGGGGACTATATTCGCGGGAAGGACGAAGCTTTCTTT.

The rearrangement joins TRBV24-1 to TRBJ2-1, with no clear D. This CDR3 comprises 12 residues. V lost 0 bases, J lost 6 bases, and 2 bases lay in between. CDR1 is KGHDR and CDR2 is SFDVKD in the germline V gene. The CDR3 region is CATSDLPNEQFF. In nucleotides, the CDR3 is TGTGCCACCAGTGATTTGCCCAATGAGCAGTTCTTC.

This chain connects TRBV6-2 or TRBV6-3 to TRBJ2-5; D perhaps matches TRBD1 (6 bases). Deletions cut 6 bases from V and 5 bases from J, with 19 bases between. There are 15 residues in the CDR3. CDR1 and CDR2 (germline): MNHEY, SVGEGT. Here the CDR3 reads CASRTRDTSRETQYF. The CDR3 nucleotides are TGTGCCAGCAGAACCCGGGACACCTCACGGGAGACCCAGTACTTC.

J is TRBJ1-1 and V is TRBV12-3 or TRBV12-4, with D possibly being TRBD1 (6 bases). Trimming cost V 7 bases and J 1 base, with 13 bases left between them. This CDR3 region has 14 residues. The CDR3 here is CASTKGGRNTEAFF. DNA for the CDR3: TGTGCCAGCACTAAAGGGGGGAGGAACACTGAAGCTTTCTTT.

This chain connects TRBV30 to TRBJ2-7; D may be TRBD1 or TRBD2 (5 bases each). Trimming removed 3 bases from V and 0 bases from J, with 9 bases in between. The CDR3 is 13 amino acids. CDR1 and CDR2 from the germline V gene are GTSNPN and SVGIG (reference sequence). In DNA form, the CDR3 reads TGTGCCTGGAGGGGGACGTCCTCCTACGAGCAGTACTTC. It is translated as CAWRGTSSYEQYF.

This clonotype was observed a handful of times. This sequence joins TRBV7-8 and TRBJ2-4, with 7 positions matching TRBD1. After removal of 4 bases from V and 8 bases from J, the junction contained 5 bases not matched to a gene. Germline CDR1 is SGHVS and CDR2 is FQNEAQ. The CDR3 is 13 amino acids. The CDR3 is CASSYDRVDIQYF. CDR3 DNA: TGTGCCAGCAGCTACGACAGGGTGGACATTCAGTACTTC.

The chain has TRBV20-1 and TRBJ1-2, with D unclear. CDR3 length: 13 amino acids. CDR1 is DFQATT, CDR2 SNEGSKA, per germline (reference sequence). Trimming pared 4 bases from V and 4 bases from J, leaving 13 bases between. CDR3 residues: CSAIGTGPYGYTF. The CDR3 DNA follows: TGCAGTGCTATAGGCACGGGTCCCTATGGCTACACCTTC.

This clonotype came up many times. Its ends do not fully match the called genes, so a read error is possible. The chain is built from TRBV5-1 and TRBJ2-7; D not certain. The CDR3 is 13 residues long. CDR1 and CDR2 from the germline V gene are SGHRS and YFSETQ. CDR3 in DNA: TGTGCCAGCAGCTTAGCTAGTTCCTACGAGCAGTACTTC. Encoded protein: CASSLASSYEQYF.

This clonotype was counted at least ten times. The genes are TRBV24-1 and TRBJ2-2; D may be TRBD2 (6 bases). The CDR3 totals 14 residues. CDR1 and CDR2 from the germline V gene are KGHDR and SFDVKD. V lost 6 bases and J lost 7, with 14 bases in between. Here the CDR3 DNA reads TGTGCCACCAGTTCGGGAGAGGGGATCGGGGAGCTGTTTTTT. Protein: CATSSGEGIGELFF.

The rearrangement joins TRBV7-3 to TRBJ2-3; 10 bases are shared with TRBD1. CDR3 length: 15 amino acids. Trimming cost V 1 base and J 3 bases; bases outside gene matches: 1. CDR1 and CDR2 (germline): SGHTA, FQGTGA. This chain's CDR3 is CASSLMGQGTDTQYF. CDR3 in DNA: TGTGCCAGCAGCTTAATGGGACAGGGGACAGATACGCAGTATTTT.

This clonotype has just a few counts. The DNA of the CDR3 is TGTGCCAGCAGTTTGGCCGCGATCCGCCCCCAGCATTTT. Translated, it gives CASSLAAIRPQHF. J is TRBJ1-5 and V is TRBV6-6; D call uncertain. CDR1 and CDR2 from the germline V gene are MNHNY and SVGAGI (reference sequence). The V end was cut by 4 bases, the J end by 10 bases, with 14 bases between. The CDR3 covers 13 residues.

V usage is TRBV7-9 and J usage is TRBJ2-7; TRBD1 might be the D (6 bases). This CDR3 spans 15 amino acids. Trimming removed 1 base at V and 4 bases at J, with 14 bases between. CDR1 and CDR2 from the germline V gene are SEHNR and FQNEAQ (reference sequence). CDR3 sequence (DNA): TGTGCCAGCAGCTTAGGTGGGACATGGAGGTACGAGCAGTACTTC. Translation: CASSLGGTWRYEQYF. Drawing the rest from reference TRBV7-9 and TRBJ2-7, the complete variable domain is DTGVSQNPRHKITKRGQNVTFRCDPISEHNRLYWYRQTLGQGPEFLTYFQNEAQLEKSRLLSDRFSAERPKGSFSTLEIQRTEQGDSAMYLCASSLGGTWRYEQYFGPGTRLTVT.

The gene calls are TRBV9 and TRBJ2-5; 9 positions agree with TRBD2. CDR3 length: 16 amino acids. After removal of 4 bases from V and 5 bases from J, the junction contained 12 bases not matched to a gene. Per the germline V gene, CDR1 is SGDLS and CDR2 is YYNGEE. The CDR3 loop reads CASSPGAGGLLETQYF. The DNA of the CDR3 is TGTGCCAGCAGCCCGGGTGCGGGGGGGCTTTTGGAGACCCAGTACTTC.

This clonotype was counted many times. The V and J genes are TRBV4-1 and TRBJ2-2; no firm D call. The CDR3 length is 14 residues. CDR1 is MGHRA and CDR2 is YSYEKL in the germline V gene. The V and J ends lost 0 bases and 3 bases respectively, with 5 bases between them. The CDR3 loop is CASSQDMDTGELFF. CDR3 bases: TGCGCCAGCAGCCAAGATATGGACACCGGGGAGCTGTTTTTT.

The chain employs TRBV27 and TRBJ1-1; a weak D match, TRBD1 (6 bases). Trimming shortened V by 0 bases and J by 4 bases, and 15 bases separated the two germline ends. CDR1 is MNHEY and CDR2 is SMNVEV in the germline V gene (reference sequence). The CDR3 contains 16 residues. The CDR3 DNA follows: TGTGCCAGCAGTTTATCCCCAACCAGGGGTCCCACTGAAGCTTTCTTT. Residues: CASSLSPTRGPTEAFF.

This clonotype has just a few counts. The V call is TRBV18, the J call TRBJ1-4; D might be TRBD1 (5 bases). CDR1 is KGHSH, CDR2 LQKENI, per germline. Trimming removed 3 bases from V and 7 bases from J, with 15 bases in between. CDR3 size: 15 residues. CDR3 sequence reads: CASSPGEPGGEKLFF. The CDR3 DNA is TGTGCCAGCTCACCGGGGGAGCCGGGCGGTGAAAAACTGTTTTTT.

This chain joins TRBV5-1 and TRBJ1-2; no definite D call. Germline V lookup: CDR1 SGHRS, CDR2 YFSETQ. Trimming took 3 bases from V and 2 from J, leaving 11 bases between them. CDR3 length: 14 residues. In nucleotides, the CDR3 is TGCGCCAGCAGCTCGGACGAGGGCAACTATGGCTACACCTTC. Translating gives CASSSDEGNYGYTF.

This clonotype was counted a few times. V gene TRBV29-1 combines with J gene TRBJ1-1, with 7 bases that match TRBD1. CDR1 and CDR2 (germline): SQVTM, ANQGSEA. Unmatched junction bases numbered 8, after V lost 7 bases and J lost 3 bases. This CDR3 has 13 residues. The DNA for the CDR3 is TGCAGCGGTCGACAGGGTCGATACACTGAAGCTTTCTTT. It yields the protein CSGRQGRYTEAFF. The whole variable domain, filled in from reference TRBV29-1 and TRBJ1-1, reads SAVISQKPSRDICQRGTSLTIQCQVDSQVTMMFWYRQQPGQSLTLIATANQGSEATYESGFVIDKFPISRPNLTFSTLTVSNMSPEDSSIYLCSGRQGRYTEAFFGQGTRLTVV.

On this clonotype itself: One end of the junction varies from germline; a read error may be responsible. The rearrangement joins TRBV20-1 to TRBJ1-2; 11 positions agree with TRBD1. Germline loops: CDR1 DFQATT, CDR2 SNEGSKA (reference sequence). The CDR3 is 14 amino acids. The CDR3 DNA is TGCAGTGCTGGAGACGGGACAGGGGGCTATGGCTACACCTTC. Amino acid sequence: CSAGDGTGGYGYTF.

The DNA of the CDR3 is TGTGCCTGGAGCGCATCCACTGAAGCTTTCTTT. It yields the protein CAWSASTEAFF. The J gene is TRBJ1-1, the V gene TRBV30; D is ambiguous. With 3 bases removed from V and 4 bases from J, the gap between germline ends came to 6 bases. This CDR3 comprises 11 residues. Per the germline V gene, CDR1 is GTSNPN and CDR2 is SVGIG (reference sequence).

This clonotype turned up a few times. The rearrangement links TRBV12-3 or TRBV12-4 to TRBJ1-3; 7 bases align to TRBD1. J gave up 0 bases and V 0 bases, and 2 bases lay outside the gene matches. The CDR3 sequence is 16 residues long. The CDR3 region is CASSLAGQYSGNTIYF. The DNA for the CDR3 is TGTGCCAGCAGTTTAGCGGGACAGTACTCTGGAAACACCATATATTTT.

This clonotype has just one count. The chain links TRBV19 to TRBJ2-7; no clear D. V gave up 3 bases and J gave up 3 bases, with 9 bases separating them. Germline loops: CDR1 LNHDA, CDR2 SQIVND (reference sequence). This CDR3 has 13 residues. CDR3 in amino acids: CASSIGQDYEQYF. Written as DNA, the CDR3 is TGTGCCAGTAGTATTGGGCAGGACTACGAGCAGTACTTC.

This clonotype was seen a few times. V and J are TRBV5-1 and TRBJ2-2; D may be TRBD1 (6 bases). The CDR3 consists of 16 residues. The germline gives CDR1 SGHRS, CDR2 YFSETQ. V lost 5 bases and J lost 3, with 17 bases in between. The CDR3 loop is CASSYLGAPDTGELFF. CDR3 coding DNA: TGCGCCAGCAGTTATCTGGGGGCGCCGGACACCGGGGAGCTGTTTTTT.

This clonotype has only a few counts. This chain connects TRBV29-1 to TRBJ1-4; D may be TRBD1 (5 bases). CDR1 and CDR2 from the germline V gene are SQVTM and ANQGSEA. This CDR3 has 13 amino acids. With 2 bases removed from V and 7 bases from J, the gap between germline ends came to 11 bases. CDR3 sequence: CSVEKGPAEKLFF. CDR3 DNA sequence: TGCAGCGTTGAAAAGGGGCCAGCTGAAAAACTGTTTTTT. The full variable domain, in which reference TRBV29-1 and TRBJ1-4 provide the parts outside the CDR3, is SAVISQKPSRDICQRGTSLTIQCQVDSQVTMMFWYRQQPGQSLTLIATANQGSEATYESGFVIDKFPISRPNLTFSTLTVSNMSPEDSSIYLCSVEKGPAEKLFFGSGTQLSVL.